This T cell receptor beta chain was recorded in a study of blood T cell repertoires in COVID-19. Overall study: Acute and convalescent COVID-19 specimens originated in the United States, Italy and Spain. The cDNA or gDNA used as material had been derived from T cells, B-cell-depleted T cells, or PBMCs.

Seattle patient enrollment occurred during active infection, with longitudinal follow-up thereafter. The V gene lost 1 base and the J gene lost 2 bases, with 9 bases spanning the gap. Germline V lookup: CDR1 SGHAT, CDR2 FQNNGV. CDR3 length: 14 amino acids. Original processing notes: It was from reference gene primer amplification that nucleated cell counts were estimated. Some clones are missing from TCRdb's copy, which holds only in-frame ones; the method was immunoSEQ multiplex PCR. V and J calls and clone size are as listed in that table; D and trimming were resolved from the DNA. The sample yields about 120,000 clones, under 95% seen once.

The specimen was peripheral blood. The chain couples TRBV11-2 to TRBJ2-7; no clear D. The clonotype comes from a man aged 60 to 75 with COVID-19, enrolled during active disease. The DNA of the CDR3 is TGTGCCAGCAGCTTAGGGCCCAGCGCCTACGAGCAGTACTTC. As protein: CASSLGPSAYEQYF.